This T cell receptor (beta chain) appears in the sequencing data of a study of blood T cell repertoires in COVID-19. In the study overall: T cells, B-cell-depleted T cells, or PBMCs supplied cDNA or gDNA.

Germline lookup yields CDR1 LGHDT and CDR2 YNNKEL (reference sequence). The CDR3 is 16 residues long. The junction had 6 bases not matched to a gene; V was cut back by 1 base and J by 3 bases. Per the authors' pipeline: Nucleated cell number was recorded as an estimate derived from reference gene primer amplification. Only in-frame clones appear in the TCRdb table, and some are missing; sequencing was by immunoSEQ multiplex PCR. The V and J calls and the clone size are those of that table, but D and trimming were determined from the DNA. The sample holds 59,000 or so clones, roughly 90% seen once. Source material: peripheral blood. V usage is TRBV3-1 (or the pseudogene TRBV3-2) and J usage is TRBJ2-7; TRBD2 aligns across 10 bases. This receptor was obtained from a human donor in a cohort sampled during active COVID-19. The CDR3 loop reads CASSQAAGGAIYEQYF. The CDR3 DNA is TGTGCCAGCAGCCAAGCAGCGGGAGGGGCCATCTACGAGCAGTACTTC.